The next 22 T cell receptor beta chains were all read from a single sample in a study of shared clonotypes between healthy human individuals. Only in-frame clones appear in the TCRdb table, and some are missing; sequencing was by immunoSEQ multiplex PCR. The data contain roughly 680,000 clones, roughly 72% of them singletons. Sequenced sample: memory CD4+ T cells sorted from blood. Subset denoted: CD45RA-negative fraction. The receptor source for this set is a woman aged 30 to 39 in good health.

This clone has more than one count but fewer than ten. The chain links TRBV2 to TRBJ2-1; TRBD2 agrees at 10 bases. This CDR3 region has 14 residues. The germline gives CDR1 SNHLY, CDR2 FYNNEI. With 5 bases clipped from V and 5 bases from J, the junction kept 3 bases outside the gene matches. CDR3 sequence reads: CASSSGRGHNEQFF. CDR3 nucleotide sequence: TGTGCCAGCAGTAGCGGGAGGGGCCACAATGAGCAGTTCTTC.

The DNA of the CDR3 is TGCGCCAGCAGCCAAGCAGGGGTGGCGGCGGTCACTGAAGCTTTCTTT. It yields the protein CASSQAGVAAVTEAFF. V gene TRBV4-1 combines with J gene TRBJ1-1; TRBD1 is a possible D gene (6 bases). Between the trimmed V and J ends, which lost 1 base and 4 bases, there was a span of 16 bases. The CDR3 is made up of 16 amino acids. Per germline, CDR1 MGHRA and CDR2 YSYEKL.

The genes are TRBV28 and TRBJ1-2; 8 nucleotides align to TRBD1. V was pared by 6 bases and J by 8 bases, with 8 bases of the junction left unmatched. Germline CDR1 MDHEN, CDR2 SYDVKM. CDR3 length: 13 amino acids. The CDR3 nucleotides read TGTGCCAGCAGCTTCGGACAGGGCGTCGGCTACACCTTC. Amino acid sequence: CASSFGQGVGYTF.

The rearrangement joins TRBV2 to TRBJ1-5; D gene ambiguous. The CDR3 runs 13 residues. CDR1 is SNHLY and CDR2 is FYNNEI in the germline V gene. V was trimmed by 2 bases and J by 9 bases, leaving 11 bases between them. DNA of the CDR3: TGTGCCAGCAGTGAACTAATGGGGTCGCCCCAGCATTTT. Its protein is CASSELMGSPQHF. Full variable domain (missing parts from reference TRBV2 and TRBJ1-5): EPEVTQTPSHQVTQMGQEVILRCVPISNHLYFYWYRQILGQKVEFLVSFYNNEISEKSEIFDDQFSVERPDGSNFTLKIRSTKLEDSAMYFCASSELMGSPQHFGDGTRLSIL.

The chain couples TRBV2 to TRBJ1-2, with 8 bases lining up with TRBD1. The CDR3 loop spans 15 amino acids. V trimming: 4 bases; J trimming: 3 bases; junction bases outside the gene matches: 7. CDR1 and CDR2 (germline): SNHLY, FYNNEI. CDR3 nucleotide sequence: TGTGCCAGCAGTGCGGCGGGACAGGTTGACTATGGCTACACCTTC. Encoded protein: CASSAAGQVDYGYTF.

The table lists this clone with a few counts. This rearrangement joins TRBV9 to TRBJ2-5, with D unresolved. The germline gives CDR1 SGDLS, CDR2 YYNGEE. V lost 0 bases and J 5 bases, leaving 11 bases between the germline ends. This CDR3 is 14 amino acids long. CDR3 residues: CASSVGQLDETQYF. The CDR3 bases are TGTGCCAGCAGCGTAGGACAACTCGACGAGACCCAGTACTTC.

The sample holds a few counts of this clone. The gene calls are TRBV19 and TRBJ2-7, with TRBD2 matching 10 bases. The CDR3 totals 14 residues. Germline trimming cut 5 bases from V and 6 bases from J; bases unmatched to any gene: 7. CDR1 is LNHDA and CDR2 is SQIVND in the germline V gene (reference sequence). DNA for the CDR3: TGTGCCAGTAGTGGAAGCGGGAGGGCCCCCGAGCAGTACTTC. Its translation: CASSGSGRAPEQYF.

The V call is TRBV11-2, the J call TRBJ2-1, with D possibly called TRBD1 or TRBD2 (5 bases each). The CDR3 covers 16 residues. V was trimmed by 7 bases and J by 4 bases, leaving 20 bases between them. In germline, CDR1 is SGHAT, CDR2 FQNNGV. The CDR3, as DNA: TGTGCCAGCAACCGAGGGACGACAGCCCCATACAATGAGCAGTTCTTC. Residues: CASNRGTTAPYNEQFF.

The rearrangement joins TRBV19 to TRBJ2-4; 12 bases map to TRBD2. CDR1 is LNHDA and CDR2 is SQIVND in the germline V gene (reference sequence). With 6 bases clipped from V and 0 bases from J, the junction kept 12 bases outside the gene matches. The CDR3 extends over 19 amino acids. The CDR3 sequence is CASSETSGRTTLAKNIQYF. The CDR3 nucleotides read TGTGCCAGTAGCGAAACTAGCGGGAGGACGACACTAGCCAAAAACATTCAGTACTTC.

The V gene is TRBV10-1, the J gene TRBJ2-3, with D possibly being TRBD2 (6 bases). The V and J ends lost 6 bases and 4 bases respectively, with 17 bases between them. CDR1 is WNHNN, CDR2 SYGVQD, per germline (reference sequence). The CDR3 spans 15 residues. The CDR3 coding sequence is TGCGCCAGCAGGACGGGTCGGGGGTCCGCAGATACGCAGTATTTT. Amino acid sequence: CASRTGRGSADTQYF.

The genes are TRBV2 and TRBJ1-4, with 8 bases identical to TRBD1. This CDR3 has 14 residues. Germline V gene sequence: CDR1 SNHLY, CDR2 FYNNEI. The ends lost 5 bases at V and 7 bases at J; junction bases unmatched: 6. CDR3 region: CASSQQGDLEKLFF. CDR3 bases: TGTGCCAGCAGTCAACAGGGGGACCTTGAAAAACTGTTTTTT.

V is TRBV7-9 and J is TRBJ1-6, with D tentatively TRBD1 (5 bases). Germline assignment: CDR1 SEHNR and CDR2 FQNEAQ (reference sequence). Trimming stripped 5 bases from V and 10 bases from J, with 15 bases between. The CDR3 sequence is 14 residues long. The CDR3 nucleotides read TGTGCCAGCAGCCCATCCGCGGGACGGTCACCCCTCCACTTT. This sequence encodes CASSPSAGRSPLHF.

About this clone itself: Other DNA sequences within the sample encode an identical CDR3. This sequence joins TRBV19 and TRBJ2-1; 9 bases are a match to TRBD2. With V trimmed by 3 bases and J by 7 bases, 4 bases remained unmatched. Germline V gives CDR1 LNHDA, CDR2 SQIVND (reference sequence). This CDR3 is built from 14 residues. DNA of the CDR3: TGTGCCAGTAGTATCCGGACTAGCGAAAATGAGCAGTTCTTC. This translates into CASSIRTSENEQFF.

This rearrangement joins TRBV18 to TRBJ1-2; the D gene is possibly TRBD1 (6 bases). Trimming cost V 6 bases and J 2 bases, with 16 bases left between them. Germline V gene data show CDR1 as KGHSH and CDR2 as LQKENI. This CDR3 has 15 residues. The CDR3: CASSTAQGQNYGYTF. CDR3 nucleotide sequence: TGTGCCAGCTCGACGGCACAGGGCCAAAACTATGGCTACACCTTC. The variable domain in full, with the rest retrieved from reference TRBV18 and TRBJ1-2, is NAGVMQNPRHLVRRRGQEARLRCSPMKGHSHVYWYRQLPEEGLKFMVYLQKENIIDESGMPKERFSAEFPKEGPSILRIQQVVRGDSAAYFCASSTAQGQNYGYTFGSGTRLTVV.

This clone was counted a single time. The gene calls are TRBV11-2 and TRBJ1-1, with no clear D. Germline V gene sequence: CDR1 SGHAT, CDR2 FQNNGV. The CDR3 covers 15 residues. Between the trimmed V and J ends, which lost 4 bases and 2 bases, there was a span of 14 bases. The CDR3 coding sequence is TGTGCCAGCAGCTCCCTCGGAAGAACCAACACTGAAGCTTTCTTT. Translated: CASSSLGRTNTEAFF. The whole variable domain, remainder taken from reference TRBV11-2 and TRBJ1-1, is EAGVAQSPRYKIIEKRQSVAFWCNPISGHATLYWYQQILGQGPKLLIQFQNNGVVDDSQLPKDRFSAERLKGVDSTLKIQPAKLEDSAVYLCASSSLGRTNTEAFFGQGTRLTVV.

In its sample, this clone was seen a few times. This chain connects TRBV19 to TRBJ1-4, with D uncertain. This CDR3 is 11 amino acids long. Germline V gene sequence: CDR1 LNHDA, CDR2 SQIVND (reference sequence). Trimming left V 4 bases short and J 5 bases short, with 2 bases between. The CDR3 is CASSKNEKLFF. CDR3 DNA sequence: TGTGCCAGTAGTAAGAATGAAAAACTGTTTTTT.

The gene calls are TRBV6-5 and TRBJ1-4; D gene unclear. V lost 5 bases and J lost 8, with 6 bases in between. Germline CDR1 and CDR2: MNHEY and SVGAGI. This CDR3 has 11 amino acids. The CDR3 reads CASSDLEKLFF. The DNA of the CDR3 is TGTGCCAGCAGTGATTTGGAAAAACTGTTTTTT.

The genes are TRBV15 and TRBJ1-2, with a weak D call TRBD1 (5 bases). Per germline, CDR1 LNHNV and CDR2 YYDKDF (reference sequence). The CDR3 sequence is 14 residues long. Trimming removed 0 bases at V and 8 bases at J, with 13 bases between. CDR3 protein: CATSRDLQAWGYTF. CDR3 nucleotides: TGTGCCACCAGCAGAGATTTACAGGCCTGGGGCTACACCTTC.

The chain carries TRBV5-1 and TRBJ1-1; D is ambiguous. The length of the CDR3 is 16 residues. V was trimmed by 4 bases and J by 0 bases, leaving 16 bases between them. The germline V gene encodes CDR1 SGHRS and CDR2 YFSETQ. CDR3 sequence reads: CASSPWVGNMNTEAFF. In DNA form, the CDR3 reads TGCGCCAGCAGCCCCTGGGTCGGAAACATGAACACTGAAGCTTTCTTT.

V is TRBV29-1 and J is TRBJ2-1; D not resolved. V lost 8 bases to trimming and J lost 0 bases, with 11 bases between them. CDR1 is SQVTM and CDR2 is ANQGSEA in the germline V gene. The CDR3 loop spans 13 amino acids. The CDR3 loop is CSSGKDSYNEQFF. The DNA of the CDR3 is TGCAGCTCTGGAAAGGACTCCTACAATGAGCAGTTCTTC.

The rearrangement joins TRBV6-5 to TRBJ1-2, with 12 bases fitting TRBD1. The CDR3 is 16 amino acids. V was pared by 0 bases and J by 8 bases, with 7 bases of the junction left unmatched. Germline V gene lookup returns CDR1 MNHEY and CDR2 SVGAGI. CDR3 coding DNA: TGTGCCAGCAGTTACTCGAAATCTGGGACAGGGGGCGGCTACACCTTC. It translates to CASSYSKSGTGGGYTF.

The chain employs TRBV18 and TRBJ1-1; 7 nucleotides align to TRBD1. Trimming removed 3 bases from V and 9 bases from J; junction bases left unmatched: 7. The CDR3 runs 13 residues. Germline V gene sequence: CDR1 KGHSH, CDR2 LQKENI. In nucleotides, the CDR3 is TGTGCCAGCTCACCCGGACAGGATGAGAAAGCTTTCTTT. Translating gives CASSPGQDEKAFF.